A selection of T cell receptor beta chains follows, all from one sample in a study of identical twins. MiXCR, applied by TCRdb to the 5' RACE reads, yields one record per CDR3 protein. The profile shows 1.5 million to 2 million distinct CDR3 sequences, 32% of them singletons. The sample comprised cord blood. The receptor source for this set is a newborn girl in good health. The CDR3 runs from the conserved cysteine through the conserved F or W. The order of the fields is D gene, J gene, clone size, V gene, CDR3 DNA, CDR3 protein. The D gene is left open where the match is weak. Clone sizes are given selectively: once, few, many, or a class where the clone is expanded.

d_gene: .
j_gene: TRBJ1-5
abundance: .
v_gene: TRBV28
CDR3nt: TGTGCCAGCAGCTTCGGCTACCGGCGCAATCAGCCCCAGCATTTT
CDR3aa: CASSFGYRRNQPQHF

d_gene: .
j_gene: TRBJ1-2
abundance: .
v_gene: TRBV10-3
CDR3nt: TGTGCCATTTTTAACTATGGCTACACCTTC
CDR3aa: CAIFNYGYTF

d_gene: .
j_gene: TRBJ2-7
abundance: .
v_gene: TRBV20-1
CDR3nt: TGCAGTGCCGTAGACTACAGATACGAGCAGTACTTC
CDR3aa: CSAVDYRYEQYF

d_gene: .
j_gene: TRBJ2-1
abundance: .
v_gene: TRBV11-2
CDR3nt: TGTGCCAGCAGCTTACTACCTCGGGGTCACCTATACAATGAGCAGTTCTTC
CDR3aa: CASSLLPRGHLYNEQFF

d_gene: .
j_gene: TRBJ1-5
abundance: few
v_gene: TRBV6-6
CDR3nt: TGTGCCAGCAGTTACTCCCGGCAGGGAAGCAATCAGCCCCAGCATTTT
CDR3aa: CASSYSRQGSNQPQHF

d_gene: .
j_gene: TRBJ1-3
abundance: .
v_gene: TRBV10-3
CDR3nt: TGTGCCATCAGTGAGTCGATCCGGTATACCATATATTTT
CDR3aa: CAISESIRYTIYF

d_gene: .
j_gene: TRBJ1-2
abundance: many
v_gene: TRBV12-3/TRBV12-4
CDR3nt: TGTGCCAGCAGCCGTCTTTTACCTAGCTACACCTTC
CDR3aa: CASSRLLPSYTF

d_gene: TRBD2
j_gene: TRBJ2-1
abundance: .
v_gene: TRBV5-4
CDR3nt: TGTGCCACCTTAGCGGGGGGGCGTGGTGAGCAGTTCTTC
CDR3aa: CATLAGGRGEQFF

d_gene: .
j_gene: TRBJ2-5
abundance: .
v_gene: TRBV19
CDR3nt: TGTGCCACTTCGGCGGTTAACGCCCCCTGGGGAGAGACCCAGTACTTC
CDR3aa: CATSAVNAPWGETQYF

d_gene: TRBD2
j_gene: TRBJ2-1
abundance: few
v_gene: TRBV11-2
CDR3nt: TGTGCCAGCAGCTCCGGGGGAGGGACTTCCTACAATGAGCAGTTCTTC
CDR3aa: CASSSGGGTSYNEQFF

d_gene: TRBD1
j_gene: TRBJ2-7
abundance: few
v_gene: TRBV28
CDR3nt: TGTGCCAGCATTCCGACAGGGCTTATATACGAGCAGTACTTC
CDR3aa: CASIPTGLIYEQYF

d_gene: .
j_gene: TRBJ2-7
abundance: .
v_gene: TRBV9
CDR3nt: TGTGCCAGCAGCGTAGGGGCGGGGGCCGCCTGCGAGCAGTACTTC
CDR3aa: CASSVGAGAACEQYF

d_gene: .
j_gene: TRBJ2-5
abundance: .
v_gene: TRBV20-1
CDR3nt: TGCAGTGCTATCCTGGGGACCCAGTACTTC
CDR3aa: CSAILGTQYF

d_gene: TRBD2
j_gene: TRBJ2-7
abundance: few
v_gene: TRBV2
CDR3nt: TGTGCCAGCATTCGGACTAGCGGCTTCTACGAGCAGTACTTC
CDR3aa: CASIRTSGFYEQYF

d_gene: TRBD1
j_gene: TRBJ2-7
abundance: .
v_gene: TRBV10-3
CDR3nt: TGTGCCATCACCGGGACAGGCTCTTCCTACGAGCAGTACTTC
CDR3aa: CAITGTGSSYEQYF

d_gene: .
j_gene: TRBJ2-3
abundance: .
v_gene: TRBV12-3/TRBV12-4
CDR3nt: TGTGCCAGCAGTTGGGGCAGAAGAACAGATACGCAGTATTTT
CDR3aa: CASSWGRRTDTQYF

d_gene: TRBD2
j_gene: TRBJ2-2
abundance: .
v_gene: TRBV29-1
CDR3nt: TGCAGCGTCCGGACTAGCGGGAGGGCGAACACCGGGGAGCTGTTTTTT
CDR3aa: CSVRTSGRANTGELFF

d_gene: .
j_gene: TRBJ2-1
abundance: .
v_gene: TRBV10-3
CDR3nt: TGTGCCATCAAGGGGACGCTCTCCTACAATGAGCAGTTCTTC
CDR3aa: CAIKGTLSYNEQFF

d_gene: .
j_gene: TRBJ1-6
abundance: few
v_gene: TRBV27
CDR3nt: TGTGCCAGCAGTTTAGAGATATATAATTCACCCCTCCACTTT
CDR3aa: CASSLEIYNSPLHF

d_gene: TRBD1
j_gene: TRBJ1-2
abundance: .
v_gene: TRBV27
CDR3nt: TGTGCCAGCAGTTTATACGGGACAGGGAGAGACGTGGACTACACCTTC
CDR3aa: CASSLYGTGRDVDYTF

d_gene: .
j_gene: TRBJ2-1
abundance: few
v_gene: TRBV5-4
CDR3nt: TGTGCCAGTCTTGGAGTCTACAATGAGCAGTTCTTC
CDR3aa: CASLGVYNEQFF

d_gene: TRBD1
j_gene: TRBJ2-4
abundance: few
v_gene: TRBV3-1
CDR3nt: TGTGCCAGCAGCCCAGGTCGAGGGGGCGTCAACATTCAGTACTTC
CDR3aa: CASSPGRGGVNIQYF

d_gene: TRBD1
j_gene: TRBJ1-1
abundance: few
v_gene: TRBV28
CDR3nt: TGTGCCAGCACCAAACCCCCGGGACAGGGGGACCTTGAAGCTTTCTTT
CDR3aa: CASTKPPGQGDLEAFF

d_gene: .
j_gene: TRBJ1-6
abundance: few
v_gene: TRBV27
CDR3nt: TGTGCCAGCACTGACTCGAATTCACCCCTCCACTTT
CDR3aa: CASTDSNSPLHF

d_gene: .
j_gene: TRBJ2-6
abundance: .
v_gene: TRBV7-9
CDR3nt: TGTGCCAGCAGCTTAGCGGTACAGACAGGGGCCAACGTCCTGACTTTC
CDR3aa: CASSLAVQTGANVLTF

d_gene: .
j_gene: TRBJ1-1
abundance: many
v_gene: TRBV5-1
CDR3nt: TGTGCCAGCAGCTTGACAGGGAACACTGAAGCTTTCTTT
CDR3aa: CASSLTGNTEAFF

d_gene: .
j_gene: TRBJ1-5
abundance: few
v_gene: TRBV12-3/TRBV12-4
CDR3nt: TGTGCCAGCAGTTTGGTAGGGGAGAATCAGCCCCAGCATTTT
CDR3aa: CASSLVGENQPQHF

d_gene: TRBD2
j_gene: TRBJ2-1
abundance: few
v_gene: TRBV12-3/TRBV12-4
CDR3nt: TGTGCCAGCAGTCTAGCGGGAGTCCACAATGAGCAGTTCTTC
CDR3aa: CASSLAGVHNEQFF

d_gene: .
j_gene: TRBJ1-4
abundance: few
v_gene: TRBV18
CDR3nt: TGTGCCAGCAGCCCCCGGGACACCAATGAAAAACTGTTTTTT
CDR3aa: CASSPRDTNEKLFF

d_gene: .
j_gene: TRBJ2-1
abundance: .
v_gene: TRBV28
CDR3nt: TGTGCCAGCAGTTTCGTGTGTGAGCAGTTCTTC
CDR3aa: CASSFVCEQFF

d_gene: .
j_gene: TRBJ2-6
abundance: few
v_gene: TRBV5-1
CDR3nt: TGCGCCAGCAGCTTGGGGTGGAACGTCCTGACTTTC
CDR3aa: CASSLGWNVLTF

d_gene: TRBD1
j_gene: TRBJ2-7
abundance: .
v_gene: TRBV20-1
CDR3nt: TGCAGTGCTAGAGATATACCTGGGACAGGGGTTTACGAGCAGTACTTC
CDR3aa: CSARDIPGTGVYEQYF

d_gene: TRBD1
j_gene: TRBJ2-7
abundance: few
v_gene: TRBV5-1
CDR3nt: TGCGCCAGCAGCTTACAGGGGACGGATGAGCAGTACTTC
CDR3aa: CASSLQGTDEQYF

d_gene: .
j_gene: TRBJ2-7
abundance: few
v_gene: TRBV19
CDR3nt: TGTGCCAGTAGGAGTAACGCCCACGAGCAGTACTTC
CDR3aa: CASRSNAHEQYF

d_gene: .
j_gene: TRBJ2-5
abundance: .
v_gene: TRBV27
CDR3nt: TGTGCCAGCAGCCGCCCCGGGCCCTTATCTTGGCAGTACTTC
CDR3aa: CASSRPGPLSWQYF

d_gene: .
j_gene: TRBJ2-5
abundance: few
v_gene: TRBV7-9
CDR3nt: TGTGCCAGCAGCTTAAAGGGTTTGGCTAGGGAGCAGTACTTC
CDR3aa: CASSLKGLAREQYF

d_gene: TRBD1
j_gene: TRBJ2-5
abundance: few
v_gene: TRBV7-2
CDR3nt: TGTGCCAGCAGCTTTGGGACAGTAGAGACCCAGTACTTC
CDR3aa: CASSFGTVETQYF

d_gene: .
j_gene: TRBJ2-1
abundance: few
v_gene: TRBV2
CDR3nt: TGTGCCAGCAGTGCCGGGACTTTCAATGAGCAGTTCTTC
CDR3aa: CASSAGTFNEQFF

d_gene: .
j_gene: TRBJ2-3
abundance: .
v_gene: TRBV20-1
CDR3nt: TGCAGTGCCCCGGGCTTCACAGATACGCAGTATTTT
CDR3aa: CSAPGFTDTQYF

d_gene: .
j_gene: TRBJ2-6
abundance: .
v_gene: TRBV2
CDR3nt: TGTGCCAGCACATCTACTTCTGGGGCCAACGTCCTGACTTTC
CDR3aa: CASTSTSGANVLTF

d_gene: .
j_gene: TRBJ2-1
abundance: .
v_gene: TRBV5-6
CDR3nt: TGTGCCAGCAGCGTAGACTTTCCAGGCAATGAGCAGTTCTTC
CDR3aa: CASSVDFPGNEQFF

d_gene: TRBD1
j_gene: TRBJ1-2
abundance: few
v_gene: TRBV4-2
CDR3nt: TGTGCCAGCAGCCAAGGGGGCAGGGGGCGCGACTATGGCTACACCTTC
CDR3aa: CASSQGGRGRDYGYTF

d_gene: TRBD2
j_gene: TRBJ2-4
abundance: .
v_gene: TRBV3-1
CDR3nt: TGTGCCAGCAGCCGGGGACTAGCGGGAATATCCAAAAACATTCAGTACTTC
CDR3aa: CASSRGLAGISKNIQYF

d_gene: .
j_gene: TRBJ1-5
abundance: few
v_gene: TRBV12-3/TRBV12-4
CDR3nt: TGTGCCAGCAGTTTAGCGCTAGGCCCCATTCTTAATCAGCCCCAGCATTTT
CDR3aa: CASSLALGPILNQPQHF

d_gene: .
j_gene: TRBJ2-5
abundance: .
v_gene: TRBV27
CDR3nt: TGTGCCAGCAGTCAAACGACAGGCCGCGGAGGGACCCAGTACTTC
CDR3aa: CASSQTTGRGGTQYF

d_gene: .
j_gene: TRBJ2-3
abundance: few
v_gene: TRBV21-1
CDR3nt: TGTGCCCGGTGGGGGAACCACTTCACAGATACGCAGTATTTT
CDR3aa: CARWGNHFTDTQYF

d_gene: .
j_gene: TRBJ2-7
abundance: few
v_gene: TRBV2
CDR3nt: TGTGCCAGCAGCCCCGAGGGGCCCGAGCAGTACTTC
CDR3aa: CASSPEGPEQYF